This is a list of T cell receptor beta chains from one sample in a study of cytomegalovirus exposure and HLA in healthy donors. This table comes from immunoSEQ multiplex PCR, and its TCRdb copy is limited to in-frame clones, with some not included. The sample lists nearly 110,000 clones, roughly 76% occurring once. Sequenced sample: PBMCs. The receptors were sampled from a woman aged 45-59 years in good health and CMV-seropositive. Each CDR3 is given with its conserved first and last residue. The order of the fields is J gene, V gene, CDR3 protein.

J: TRBJ2-3; V: TRBV7-9; CDR3: CSSSFGTGTSTDTQYF
J: TRBJ1-2; V: TRBV4-2; CDR3: CASSQGSGGIDYGYTF
J: TRBJ2-1; V: TRBV7-9; CDR3: CASSFSFDEQFF
J: TRBJ2-4; V: TRBV7-2; CDR3: CASRDMAEVKNIQYF
J: TRBJ2-2; V: TRBV7-9; CDR3: CASSPDRPGELFF
J: TRBJ2-2; V: TRBV4-2; CDR3: CASSQGASGGNTGELFF
J: TRBJ2-1; V: TRBV5-1; CDR3: CASSLGGQGIYNEQFF
J: TRBJ2-5; V: TRBV7-3; CDR3: CASSPGGAQETQYF
J: TRBJ2-2; V: TRBV7-2; CDR3: CASSLGDRRTGELFF
J: TRBJ2-5; V: TRBV2; CDR3: CASREGRVGETQYF
J: TRBJ1-2; V: TRBV5-6; CDR3: CASSLADNYGYTF
J: TRBJ1-2; V: TRBV10-2; CDR3: CASSESGQGKPYGYTF
J: TRBJ2-7; V: TRBV30; CDR3: CAWSSGTGGYEQYF
J: TRBJ2-1; V: TRBV6-5; CDR3: CASSYRGVNGNEQFF
J: TRBJ2-5; V: TRBV6-1; CDR3: CASRRNNIGETQYF
J: TRBJ1-1; V: TRBV7-9; CDR3: CASRLNTEAFF
J: TRBJ2-7; V: TRBV4-3; CDR3: CASSQAAGSYEQYF
J: TRBJ1-1; V: TRBV18; CDR3: CASSRQLNTEAFF
J: TRBJ2-7; V: TRBV11-3; CDR3: CASSSGGSYEQYF
J: TRBJ1-6; V: TRBV6-5; CDR3: CASTPRVNSPLHF
J: TRBJ1-1; V: TRBV5-6; CDR3: CASSLLDEAFF
J: TRBJ2-3; V: TRBV7-9; CDR3: CASSYTSGGSTDTQYF
J: TRBJ2-7; V: TRBV7-2; CDR3: CASRPDPGGRSYEQYF
J: TRBJ1-2; V: TRBV20-1; CDR3: CSAGSYGYTF
J: TRBJ1-6; V: TRBV15; CDR3: CATSRDIADSPLHF
J: TRBJ2-3; V: TRBV9; CDR3: CASRDPGIGTDTQYF
J: TRBJ2-3; V: TRBV11-2; CDR3: CASSLNRPGVNTQYF
J: TRBJ1-2; V: TRBV7-3; CDR3: CASSLYEQGLGYGYTF
J: TRBJ1-3; V: TRBV27; CDR3: CASSPQTGAGNTIYF
J: TRBJ1-5; V: TRBV2; CDR3: CASSVWANQPQHF
J: TRBJ2-7; V: TRBV7-2; CDR3: CASSFVAAGDYEQYF
J: TRBJ2-3; V: TRBV7-2; CDR3: CASSLEGVRADTQYF
J: TRBJ1-2; V: TRBV2; CDR3: CASSETVIYGYTF
J: TRBJ2-5; V: TRBV28; CDR3: CASSLTLAQETQYF
J: TRBJ1-6; V: TRBV19; CDR3: CASSIDRGGTGNSPLHF
J: TRBJ1-3; V: TRBV27; CDR3: CASRLTGAGNTIYF
J: TRBJ2-1; V: TRBV5-1; CDR3: CASSFNRDPVGQFF
J: TRBJ2-3; V: TRBV5-1; CDR3: CASSSGLAGLTDTQYF
J: TRBJ2-1; V: TRBV29-1; CDR3: CSVEGTSDNEQFF
J: TRBJ2-5; V: TRBV7-9; CDR3: CASTGENQETQYF
J: TRBJ2-1; V: TRBV27; CDR3: CASSADRPTDRNEQFF
J: TRBJ1-1; V: TRBV18; CDR3: CASSPSGIANTEAFF
J: TRBJ1-1; V: TRBV7-3; CDR3: CASSLDPGQRPGNTEAFF
J: TRBJ2-2; V: TRBV4-2; CDR3: CASSEEGEGVFANTGELFF
J: TRBJ2-7; V: TRBV5-6; CDR3: CASSFGSYEQYF
J: TRBJ2-1; V: TRBV30; CDR3: CAWRAGGPSIEQFF
J: TRBJ2-5; V: TRBV7-9; CDR3: CASSLSVETQYF
J: TRBJ2-7; V: TRBV5-1; CDR3: CASSLGLAGAYSSYEQYF
J: TRBJ1-4; V: TRBV7-9; CDR3: CASSPARDREKLFF
J: TRBJ1-6; V: TRBV7-3; CDR3: CASSFRDRGSPLHF
J: TRBJ2-2; V: TRBV2; CDR3: CASNLAGGANTGELFF
J: TRBJ2-7; V: TRBV9; CDR3: CASSVGTAAYEQYF
J: TRBJ2-7; V: TRBV4-2; CDR3: CASSQVGHEQYF
J: TRBJ1-2; V: TRBV14; CDR3: CASSQEGTDPNYGYTF
J: TRBJ2-5; V: TRBV5-4; CDR3: CASSADRQETQYF